The next 21 T cell receptor beta chains were all read from a single sample in a study of radiation and T cells in renal cell carcinoma. Time point given: blood 2 weeks post-SBRT. Regarding treatment: 15 Gy SBRT to primary tumor, nephrectomy 4 weeks later. Assay: immunoSEQ multiplex PCR; the TCRdb copy retains only in-frame clones and omits some. The sample has around 130,000 clones, around four fifths seen once. The sample in question was blood, obtained from a patient whose treatment included radiotherapy and nephrectomy. Receptors were obtained from a woman aged 60 to 75 with renal cell carcinoma.

The chain couples TRBV9 to TRBJ1-1; D is unresolved. Germline values: CDR1 SGDLS, CDR2 YYNGEE. The CDR3 has 16 residues. V was trimmed by 2 bases and J by 6 bases, leaving 20 bases between them. This CDR3 reads CASSVVSQTDGAEAFF. Written as DNA, the CDR3 is TGTGCCAGCAGCGTCGTGTCCCAGACGGACGGGGCTGAAGCTTTCTTT.

The rearrangement joins TRBV10-3 to TRBJ2-2; the D gene is possibly TRBD1 (5 bases). The CDR3 has 13 residues. Germline V lookup: CDR1 ENHRY, CDR2 SYGVKD. The germline V and J ends were trimmed by 2 bases and 9 bases, with 10 bases remaining between them. CDR3 sequence (DNA): TGTGCCATCAGTGAGCCACCGGACAGGGAGCTGTTTTTT. This sequence encodes CAISEPPDRELFF.

This clone was seen a few times. The chain is built from TRBV29-1 and TRBJ1-1; D remains ambiguous. The CDR3 covers 13 residues. Between the trimmed V and J ends, which lost 6 bases and 5 bases, there was a span of 16 bases. Germline CDR1 reads SQVTM; CDR2 reads ANQGSEA. CDR3 residues: CSVGEGVVTEAFF. The CDR3, as DNA: TGCAGCGTGGGAGAGGGAGTGGTGACTGAAGCTTTCTTT.

The chain combines TRBV6-5 with TRBJ1-4, with D unclear. The ends were cut back, 8 bases at V and 4 bases at J, with 11 bases in the middle. Germline CDR1 is MNHEY and CDR2 is SVGAGI. The CDR3 contains 13 residues. CDR3 nucleotides: TGTGCCAGCGCCACGGAGATTAATGAAAAACTGTTTTTT. Amino acids: CASATEINEKLFF.

J is TRBJ2-1 and V is TRBV25-1; 10 bases map to TRBD1. The CDR3 spans 15 residues. V lost 5 bases and J lost 3; bases outside the gene matches: 4. Germline-derived CDR1 and CDR2 are MGHDK and SYGVNS. The CDR3 is CASSNRDRGYNEQFF. In DNA form, the CDR3 reads TGTGCCAGCAGTAACCGGGACAGGGGCTACAATGAGCAGTTCTTC.

This chain connects TRBV9 to TRBJ1-5, with TRBD1 matching 9 bases. J gave up 4 bases and V 4 bases, and 3 bases lay outside the gene matches. Germline lookup yields CDR1 SGDLS and CDR2 YYNGEE. The CDR3 contains 14 residues. This CDR3 reads CASSSGTGNQPQHF. CDR3 DNA sequence: TGTGCCAGCAGCTCAGGGACAGGGAATCAGCCCCAGCATTTT.

The chain combines TRBV4-2 with TRBJ2-2; 15 positions match TRBD2. CDR1 is LGHNA, CDR2 YNFKEQ, per germline. The CDR3 totals 20 residues. With 2 bases clipped from V and 9 bases from J, the junction kept 16 bases outside the gene matches. CDR3 amino acids: CASSQPRTSGRALEGRELFF. The DNA for the CDR3 is TGTGCCAGCAGCCAACCTAGGACTAGCGGGAGGGCGCTTGAAGGAAGGGAGCTGTTTTTT.

This sequence joins TRBV7-8 and TRBJ2-3; D gene uncertain. The CDR3 runs 15 residues. With 5 bases removed from V and 2 bases from J, the gap between germline ends came to 14 bases. Germline CDR1 SGHVS, CDR2 FQNEAQ. Here the CDR3 reads CASSALYQSTDTQYF. The CDR3 DNA reads TGTGCCAGCAGCGCCCTCTACCAGTCCACAGATACGCAGTATTTT.

This clone was counted between two and nine times. The V and J genes are TRBV6-5 and TRBJ1-2; possible D gene TRBD1, 5 bases. The CDR3 length is 15 residues. V was clipped by 3 bases and J by 4 bases, with 15 bases between them. Germline assignment: CDR1 MNHEY and CDR2 SVGAGI. CDR3 protein: CASSYARAGTYGYTF. The CDR3 region has the DNA TGTGCCAGCAGTTATGCCAGGGCGGGGACCTATGGCTACACCTTC.

In this sample, this clone turned up once. The chain combines TRBV19 with TRBJ2-1, with D perhaps matching TRBD2 (7 bases). Germline lookup yields CDR1 LNHDA and CDR2 SQIVND (reference sequence). Trimming cost V 6 bases and J 8 bases, with 14 bases left between them. The CDR3 spans 13 residues. CDR3 protein: CASSGGLNDEQFF. CDR3 bases: TGTGCCAGTAGCGGGGGGCTGAACGATGAGCAGTTCTTC. Full variable domain (outside the CDR3, taken from reference TRBV19 and TRBJ2-1): DGGITQSPKYLFRKEGQNVTLSCEQNLNHDAMYWYRQDPGQGLRLIYYSQIVNDFQKGDIAEGYSVSREKKESFPLTVTSAQKNPTAFYLCASSGGLNDEQFFGPGTRLTVL.

The gene calls are TRBV11-2 and TRBJ2-3, with TRBD2 identical over 7 bases. The CDR3 spans 14 residues. Germline V gives CDR1 SGHAT, CDR2 FQNNGV. With 6 bases clipped from V and 3 bases from J, the junction kept 6 bases outside the gene matches. Here the CDR3 reads CASSSGLVTDTQYF. CDR3 coding DNA: TGTGCCAGCAGTAGCGGACTAGTGACAGATACGCAGTATTTT.

This clone came up once. The chain couples TRBV6-1 to TRBJ1-1; D remains unclear. This CDR3 spans 16 amino acids. CDR1 is MNHNS, CDR2 SASEGT, per germline. Trimming shortened V by 1 base and J by 3 bases, and 15 bases separated the two germline ends. CDR3 in DNA: TGTGCCAGCAGTGAAGGCCGTCGATCGTCGTACACTGAAGCTTTCTTT. Translation gives CASSEGRRSSYTEAFF.

The gene calls are TRBV5-1 and TRBJ1-1; D is possibly TRBD1 (6 bases). CDR3 length equals 14 residues. The V gene lost 3 bases and the J gene lost 4 bases, with 13 bases spanning the gap. Germline lookup yields CDR1 SGHRS and CDR2 YFSETQ. The CDR3 is CASSSTGLFTEAFF. CDR3 DNA: TGCGCCAGCAGCTCTACAGGGCTTTTCACTGAAGCTTTCTTT.

The chain joins TRBV9 to TRBJ2-7; 12 bases are a match to TRBD1. Germline-derived CDR1 and CDR2 are SGDLS and YYNGEE. CDR3 length equals 15 residues. V was clipped by 0 bases and J by 4 bases; unmatched bases: 2. CDR3 in DNA: TGTGCCAGCAGCGTAGAGGGACAGGGGGCTTACGAGCAGTACTTC. This translates into CASSVEGQGAYEQYF. Combining the CDR3 with reference TRBV9 and TRBJ2-7 gives the whole variable domain DSGVTQTPKHLITATGQRVTLRCSPRSGDLSVYWYQQSLDQGLQFLIQYYNGEERAKGNILERFSAQQFPDLHSELNLSSLELGDSALYFCASSVEGQGAYEQYFGPGTRLTVT.

This clone was seen only once. One junction end disagrees with the germline gene, perhaps due to a read error. The chain is built from TRBV29-1 and TRBJ1-2; D might be TRBD1 (6 bases). This CDR3 is built from 13 residues. Germline V gene data show CDR1 as SQVTM and CDR2 as ANQGSEA. DNA of the CDR3: TGCAGCGAGCAGGGACAAAGTAACACCGAGGTAGCCTTC. It encodes CSEQGQSNTEVAF.

This rearrangement joins TRBV5-1 to TRBJ1-6; 7 bases agree with TRBD1. This CDR3 spans 16 amino acids. Per germline, CDR1 SGHRS and CDR2 YFSETQ. V was clipped by 4 bases and J by 8 bases; unmatched bases: 12. The CDR3 loop reads CASSRGQTLPDSPLHF. The CDR3 DNA follows: TGCGCCAGCAGCAGGGGACAGACCCTTCCAGATTCACCCCTCCACTTT.

J is TRBJ1-2 and V is TRBV5-5; D uncertain. The V end lost 4 bases, the J end lost 4 bases, and 11 bases lay between the germline ends. The CDR3 contains 13 residues. Germline values: CDR1 SGHKS, CDR2 YYEKEE (reference sequence). CDR3 region: CASSPLSGYGYTF. The CDR3 bases are TGTGCCAGCAGCCCCCTGTCTGGCTATGGCTACACCTTC.

The gene calls are TRBV13 and TRBJ2-1; no clear D. The V gene lost 5 bases and the J gene lost 6 bases, with 14 bases spanning the gap. CDR3 length: 14 residues. Germline V gene data show CDR1 as PRHDT and CDR2 as FYEKMQ (reference sequence). Here the CDR3 DNA reads TGTGCCAGCAGCACTTCCGACCGACCCAATGAGCAGTTCTTC. Translation gives CASSTSDRPNEQFF.

As DNA, the CDR3 is TGTGCCAGCAGTGACCCGCCCACAGATACGCAGTATTTT. Translating it yields CASSDPPTDTQYF. The chain employs TRBV25-1 and TRBJ2-3; no reliable D call. Per germline, CDR1 MGHDK and CDR2 SYGVNS. V dropped 3 bases and J dropped 2 bases, with 6 bases sitting between them. CDR3 length: 13 amino acids.

This chain links TRBV7-2 with TRBJ1-2; a possible D gene is TRBD1 (5 bases). Trimming removed 3 bases at V and 8 bases at J, with 7 bases between. There are 11 residues in the CDR3. The germline gives CDR1 SGHTA, CDR2 FQGNSA. In DNA, the CDR3 is TGTGCCAGCAGCTTGGCAGGGGGCTACACCTTC. Protein: CASSLAGGYTF. The complete variable domain, with remaining parts taken from reference TRBV7-2 and TRBJ1-2, reads GAGVSQSPSNKVTEKGKDVELRCDPISGHTALYWYRQSLGQGLEFLIYFQGNSAPDKSGLPSDRFSAERTGGSVSTLTIQRTQQEDSAVYLCASSLAGGYTFGSGTRLTVV.

The chain combines TRBV10-2 with TRBJ2-1, with D hard to call. The V end was cut by 7 bases, the J end by 2 bases, with 9 bases between. Germline CDR1 and CDR2: WSHSY and SAAADI. This CDR3 has 13 amino acids. DNA for the CDR3: TGCGCCAGCACCCCCGGACCCTACAATGAGCAGTTCTTC. Its translation: CASTPGPYNEQFF.